What follows is one TCR beta chain and its context. Its antigen is not identified. The entry originates in a study of cytomegalovirus exposure and HLA in healthy donors. The study's findings and limits: Cytomegalovirus association was listed for 164 TCR beta chains.

The PCR had 60 Vbeta and 13 Jbeta primers. Repertoires were generated with immunoSEQ multiplex PCR, while TCRdb's copy carries only in-frame clones and drops some. The sample consists of some 270,000 clones, 75% to 90% of them appearing once. Sequencing was performed on PBMCs. The TCR comes from a girl aged 2 to 10 in good health and CMV-seronegative.

In nucleotides, the CDR3 is TGTGCCAGCAGGGGATGGACAGGCTTCAATCCCAGGGGCTATGGCTACACCTTC. This codes for CASRGWTGFNPRGYGYTF. The chain has TRBV28 and TRBJ1-2; 7 bases are shared with TRBD1. The CDR3 contains 18 residues. The trim removed 6 bases at V and 4 bases at J, leaving 20 bases unmatched. CDR1 and CDR2 from the germline V gene are MDHEN and SYDVKM.